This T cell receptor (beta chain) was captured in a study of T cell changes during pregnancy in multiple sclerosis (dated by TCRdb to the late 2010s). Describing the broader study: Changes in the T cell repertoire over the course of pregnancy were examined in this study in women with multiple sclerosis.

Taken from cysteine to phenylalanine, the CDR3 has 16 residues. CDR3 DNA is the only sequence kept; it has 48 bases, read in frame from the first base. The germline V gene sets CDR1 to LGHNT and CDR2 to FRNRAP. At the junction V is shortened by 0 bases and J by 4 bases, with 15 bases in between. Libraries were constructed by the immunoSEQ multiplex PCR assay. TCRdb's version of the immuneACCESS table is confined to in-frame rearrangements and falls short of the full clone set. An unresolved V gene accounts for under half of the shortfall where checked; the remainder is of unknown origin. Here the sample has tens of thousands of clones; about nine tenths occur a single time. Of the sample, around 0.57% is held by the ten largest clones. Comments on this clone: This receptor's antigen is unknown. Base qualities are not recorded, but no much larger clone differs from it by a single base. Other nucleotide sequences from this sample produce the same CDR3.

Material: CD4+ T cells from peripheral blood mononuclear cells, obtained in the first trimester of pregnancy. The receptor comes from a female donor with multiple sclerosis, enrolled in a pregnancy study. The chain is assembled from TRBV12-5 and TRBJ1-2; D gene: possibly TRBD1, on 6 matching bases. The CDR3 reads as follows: CASGLVAGGPTYGYTF. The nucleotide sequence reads TGTGCTAGTGGTTTGGTGGCGGGGGGGCCCACCTATGGCTACACCTTC.